The 18 T cell receptor beta chains reported below all come from one sample, sequenced in a study of T cell responses to AZD1222 COVID-19 vaccine. Profiling relied on immunoSEQ multiplex PCR, and the TCRdb table lists in-frame clones only, not all of them. The table records some 150,000 clones, more than 85% of them present only once. The sequencing here drew on peripheral blood, taken on day 0 of AZD1222 vaccination. These receptors were collected from an adult in good health.

This chain uses TRBV9 with TRBJ1-3; D is ambiguous. CDR1 and CDR2 (germline): SGDLS, YYNGEE. V lost 0 bases to trimming and J lost 4 bases, with 11 bases between them. The CDR3 has 15 residues. This chain's CDR3 is CASSVGVAQGNTIYF. The CDR3 DNA sequence: TGTGCCAGCAGCGTAGGGGTCGCCCAAGGAAACACCATATATTTT. The variable domain in full, completed from reference TRBV9 and TRBJ1-3, reads DSGVTQTPKHLITATGQRVTLRCSPRSGDLSVYWYQQSLDQGLQFLIQYYNGEERAKGNILERFSAQQFPDLHSELNLSSLELGDSALYFCASSVGVAQGNTIYFGEGSWLTVV.

This clone occurred a few times. This chain uses TRBV21-1 with TRBJ2-7; the listed D gene, TRBD2, was not tested against the DNA. TRBV21-1 has pseudogene status. The CDR3 has 12 residues. CDR3 loop: CASPGSSYEQYF. The CDR3 nucleotides read TGTGCCAGCCCGGGGAGCTCCTACGAGCAGTACTTC.

This chain uses TRBV7-2 with TRBJ2-2; weak D call: TRBD2 (7 bases). V dropped 5 bases and J dropped 4 bases, with 20 bases sitting between them. The CDR3 extends over 17 amino acids. CDR1 is SGHTA and CDR2 is FQGNSA in the germline V gene. As DNA, the CDR3 is TGTGCCAGCAGCACTCCCGTGGGGGGGCGAGTCACCGGGGAGCTGTTTTTT. It is translated as CASSTPVGGRVTGELFF.

Only one count was recorded for this clone. V and J are TRBV6-5 and TRBJ1-3; D gene unclear. Germline V lookup: CDR1 MNHEY, CDR2 SVGAGI. V was clipped by 5 bases and J by 0 bases, with 5 bases between them. The CDR3 consists of 13 residues. The CDR3 loop reads CASSTSSGNTIYF. The CDR3 DNA sequence: TGTGCCAGCAGTACAAGCTCTGGAAACACCATATATTTT.

CDR3: CASSLVGNNSPLHF. In DNA form, the CDR3 reads TGTGCCAGCAGCTTAGTTGGGAATAATTCACCCCTCCACTTT. The V call is TRBV11-2, the J call TRBJ1-6; D remains ambiguous. There are 14 residues in the CDR3. V was trimmed by 1 base and J by 5 bases, leaving 6 bases between them. Germline V gene sequence: CDR1 SGHAT, CDR2 FQNNGV.

The chain combines TRBV5-5 with TRBJ2-7; the D is unclear. V was clipped by 4 bases and J by 5 bases, with 13 bases between them. CDR3 size: 13 residues. Germline V lookup: CDR1 SGHKS, CDR2 YYEKEE (reference sequence). As DNA, the CDR3 is TGTGCCAGCAGCCACCTCACGAGAGACGAGCAGTACTTC. Residues: CASSHLTRDEQYF.

This sequence joins TRBV2 and TRBJ1-5; D is ambiguous. Germline CDR1 reads SNHLY; CDR2 reads FYNNEI. Trimming pared 9 bases from V and 0 bases from J, leaving 6 bases between. The CDR3 is 12 amino acids. For the CDR3, the DNA is TGTGCCAGGACATATAGCAATCAGCCCCAGCATTTT. Translated: CARTYSNQPQHF.

The CDR3 nucleotides are TGTGCCAGCAGTCTCCAGGCCTCTGGGGCCAACGTCCTGACTTTC. Its protein product is CASSLQASGANVLTF. This chain uses TRBV27 with TRBJ2-6; D gene unclear. This CDR3 contains 15 residues. Germline values: CDR1 MNHEY, CDR2 SMNVEV (reference sequence). V lost 5 bases and J lost 0, with 8 bases in between.

V gene TRBV7-6 combines with J gene TRBJ1-6, with 8 nucleotides matching TRBD1. The CDR3 is made up of 14 amino acids. Losses at the gene ends were 1 base for V and 9 bases for J; bases not matched to a gene: 2. CDR1 SGHVS and CDR2 FNYEAQ come from the germline V gene. The CDR3 region is CASSLGDRGSPLHF. The CDR3, as DNA: TGTGCCAGCAGCTTAGGTGACAGGGGTTCACCCCTCCACTTT.

The chain has TRBV28 and TRBJ2-3; 7 bases are a match to TRBD1. The CDR3 has 15 amino acids. The germline gives CDR1 MDHEN, CDR2 SYDVKM. Trimming at V came to 6 bases and at J to 0 bases, leaving 6 bases not matched to a gene. CDR3 amino acids: CASRPQGISTDTQYF. The CDR3, as DNA: TGTGCCAGCAGACCACAGGGGATAAGCACAGATACGCAGTATTTT.

The J gene is TRBJ1-1, the V gene TRBV6-5; D is unresolved. Germline CDR1 and CDR2: MNHEY and SVGAGI. The CDR3 runs to 14 residues. The V end was cut by 2 bases, the J end by 1 base, with 8 bases between. The CDR3 reads CASSYVVGNTEAFF. The CDR3 DNA sequence: TGTGCCAGCAGTTACGTGGTAGGGAACACTGAAGCTTTCTTT.

The chain combines TRBV27 with TRBJ1-4, with D unresolved. The CDR3 is made up of 13 amino acids. The germline gives CDR1 MNHEY, CDR2 SMNVEV (reference sequence). V shed 3 bases and J shed 3 bases, with 5 bases lying between them. CDR3 loop: CASSLWSNEKLFF. The CDR3 DNA sequence: TGTGCCAGCAGTTTGTGGTCTAATGAAAAACTGTTTTTT.

The chain is built from TRBV5-6 and TRBJ1-4, with 8 nucleotides matching TRBD1. V shed 4 bases, J shed 7 bases, and the junction held 12 bases outside the gene matches. The germline V gene has CDR1 SGHDT and CDR2 YYEEEE. The CDR3 consists of 16 residues. CDR3 bases: TGTGCCAGCAGCCAGATCAGGGGGCTGGGGTTTGAAAAACTGTTTTTT. Translation gives CASSQIRGLGFEKLFF.

V usage is TRBV10-1 and J usage is TRBJ2-2; D may be TRBD2 (6 bases). The ends were cut back, 4 bases at V and 7 bases at J, with 10 bases in the middle. This CDR3 has 13 residues. The V gene's germline CDR1 is WNHNN and CDR2 SYGVQD (reference sequence). The CDR3 DNA reads TGCGCCAGCAGTGGGAGGGCCGGCGGGGAGCTGTTTTTT. Translation gives CASSGRAGGELFF.

The CDR3 loop is CASSQLRTGRGYNEQFF. CDR3 DNA sequence: TGTGCCAGCAGCCAACTAAGGACAGGGAGAGGTTACAATGAGCAGTTCTTC. The chain uses TRBV3-1 (or the pseudogene TRBV3-2) and TRBJ2-1; 8 bases align to TRBD1. The CDR3 runs to 17 residues. Germline V lookup: CDR1 LGHDT, CDR2 YNNKEL (reference sequence). V dropped 2 bases and J dropped 4; count of bases not matched to a gene: 10.

The chain is built from TRBV15 and TRBJ1-4; TRBD1 is a possible D gene (5 bases). The length of the CDR3 is 16 residues. Deletions cut 3 bases from V and 7 bases from J, with 18 bases between. Germline V gives CDR1 LNHNV, CDR2 YYDKDF (reference sequence). The CDR3 DNA sequence: TGTGCCACCAGCAGCCCCCGGGGGGAGGGCGGTGAAAAACTGTTTTTT. Its protein product is CATSSPRGEGGEKLFF.

This chain links TRBV4-3 with TRBJ2-3; maybe TRBD1 (6 bases). Trimming left V 0 bases short and J 1 base short, with 14 bases between. CDR1 LGHNA and CDR2 YSLEER come from the germline V gene. There are 17 residues in the CDR3. The CDR3 nucleotides are TGCGCCAGCAGCCAAGATAGGGGGTCGGCAGGCACAGATACGCAGTATTTT. Protein: CASSQDRGSAGTDTQYF.

V and J are TRBV10-3 and TRBJ2-1; 13 nucleotides agree with TRBD2. V lost 3 bases and J lost 6; bases outside the gene matches: 5. The CDR3 loop spans 16 amino acids. Germline V lookup: CDR1 ENHRY, CDR2 SYGVKD. The CDR3 spells CAISEGLAGVSNEQFF. Here the CDR3 DNA reads TGTGCCATCAGTGAAGGACTAGCGGGAGTAAGCAATGAGCAGTTCTTC.